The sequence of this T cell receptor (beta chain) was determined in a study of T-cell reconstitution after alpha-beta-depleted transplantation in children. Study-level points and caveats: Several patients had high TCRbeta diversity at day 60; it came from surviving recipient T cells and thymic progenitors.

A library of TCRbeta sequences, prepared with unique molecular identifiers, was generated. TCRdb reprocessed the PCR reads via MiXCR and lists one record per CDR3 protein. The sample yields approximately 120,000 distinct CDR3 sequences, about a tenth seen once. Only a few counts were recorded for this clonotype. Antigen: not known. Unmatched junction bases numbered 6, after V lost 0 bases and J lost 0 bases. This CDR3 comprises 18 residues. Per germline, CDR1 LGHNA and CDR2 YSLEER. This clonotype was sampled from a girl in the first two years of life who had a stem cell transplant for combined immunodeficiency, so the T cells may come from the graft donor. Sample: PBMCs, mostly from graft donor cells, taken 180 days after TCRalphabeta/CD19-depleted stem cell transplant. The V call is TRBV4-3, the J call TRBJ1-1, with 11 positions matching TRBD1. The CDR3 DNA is TGCGCCAGCAGCCAAGATATGGACAGGGGGCCCCTGAACACTGAAGCTTTCTTT. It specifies CASSQDMDRGPLNTEAFF.